Following are 4 T cell receptor beta chains from one sample sequenced in a study of patients and donors after allogeneic stem cell transplantation. TCRdb independently ran MiXCR on the RT-PCR reads; one entry per CDR3 protein. This repertoire shows about 960,000 distinct CDR3 sequences, about 20% found once; its top ten account for roughly 6.4%. The specimen sequenced was blood, either unsorted or a sorted T cell fraction (not recorded which). The receptors were gathered from a human donor who was either an allogeneic HSCT recipient or a stem cell or donor lymphocyte infusion donor (not recorded which). It is not recorded whose cells these are; they may come from a transplant donor.

This chain links TRBV6-1 with TRBJ1-6, with TRBD1 matching over 9 bases. The CDR3 covers 15 residues. J was trimmed by 6 bases and V by 2 bases; bases with no gene match: 2. The germline gives CDR1 MNHNS, CDR2 SASEGT. The CDR3 loop reads CASSERGQGNSPLHF. DNA of the CDR3: TGTGCCAGCAGTGAACGGGGACAGGGTAATTCACCCCTCCACTTT.

J is TRBJ1-2 and V is TRBV27; TRBD1 matches at 8 bases. V shed 4 bases, J shed 8 bases, and the junction held 9 bases outside the gene matches. The length of the CDR3 is 14 residues. CDR1 is MNHEY, CDR2 SMNVEV, per germline (reference sequence). The CDR3 loop is CASSSDRGIYGYTF. DNA of the CDR3: TGTGCCAGCAGTTCCGACAGGGGAATCTACGGCTACACCTTC.

The V gene is TRBV11-1, the J gene TRBJ2-1; the D gene is possibly TRBD2 (6 bases). V was pared by 4 bases and J by 6 bases, with 10 bases between. Germline CDR1 SGHAT, CDR2 FQDESV (reference sequence). The CDR3 spans 13 residues. The CDR3 protein is CASSSTSSNEQFF. The DNA for the CDR3 is TGTGCCAGCAGCTCTACTAGCAGCAATGAGCAGTTCTTC.

This clonotype came up a few times. V gene TRBV4-1 combines with J gene TRBJ1-3; D ambiguous. CDR3 length equals 14 residues. Germline loops: CDR1 MGHRA, CDR2 YSYEKL. Trimming took off 7 bases at V and 8 bases at J, with 18 bases between the two ends. In nucleotides, the CDR3 is TGCGCCAGCACCCCAGGATGGGGTTTAGACACCATATATTTT. Encoded protein: CASTPGWGLDTIYF.